One and the same sample provided the 8 T cell receptor beta chains below, sequenced in a study of blood T cell repertoires in COVID-19. TCRdb's copy holds only in-frame clones and misses some; the assay was immunoSEQ multiplex PCR. The sample yields around 210,000 clones, about 80% seen once. The sample comprised peripheral blood. The source of these receptors is a woman aged 80 or over with COVID-19, enrolled during active disease.

V is TRBV2 and J is TRBJ2-3; TRBD2 agrees at 8 bases. This CDR3 spans 15 amino acids. Germline loops: CDR1 SNHLY, CDR2 FYNNEI. Trimming cost V 8 bases and J 11 bases; bases outside gene matches: 18. The CDR3 loop is CASRQAAGGASMQYF. DNA of the CDR3: TGTGCCAGCCGTCAAGCGGCGGGGGGCGCTTCTATGCAGTATTTT.

The chain is built from TRBV19 and TRBJ2-2; 9 bases line up with TRBD2. The CDR3 runs to 18 residues. The trim removed 6 bases at V and 1 base at J, leaving 12 bases unmatched. The V gene's germline CDR1 is LNHDA and CDR2 SQIVND (reference sequence). The CDR3 nucleotides are TGTGCCAGTAGAAACCGGGGTAGCGGGGGCCTGAACACCGGGGAGCTGTTTTTT. This codes for CASRNRGSGGLNTGELFF. Full variable domain (missing parts from reference TRBV19 and TRBJ2-2): DGGITQSPKYLFRKEGQNVTLSCEQNLNHDAMYWYRQDPGQGLRLIYYSQIVNDFQKGDIAEGYSVSREKKESFPLTVTSAQKNPTAFYLCASRNRGSGGLNTGELFFGEGSRLTVL.

This chain links TRBV3-1 (or the pseudogene TRBV3-2) with TRBJ1-1; TRBD1 aligns across 8 bases. The germline gives CDR1 LGHDT, CDR2 YNNKEL (reference sequence). CDR3 length: 14 amino acids. V was pared by 4 bases and J by 2 bases, with 3 bases of the junction left unmatched. In nucleotides, the CDR3 is TGTGCCAGCAGCCCGGACAGGGACAACACTGAAGCTTTCTTT. This translates into CASSPDRDNTEAFF.

The chain employs TRBV19 and TRBJ2-7; D is perhaps TRBD1 (5 bases). The CDR3 consists of 13 residues. Germline CDR1 is LNHDA and CDR2 is SQIVND (reference sequence). Trimming cost V 4 bases and J 0 bases, with 7 bases left between them. The chain's CDR3 is CASSTGPSYEQYF. The CDR3 coding sequence is TGTGCCAGTAGTACAGGGCCCTCCTACGAGCAGTACTTC.

V gene TRBV6-7 combines with J gene TRBJ2-5, with 9 bases lining up with TRBD1. TRBV6-7 has ORF status, its function being uncertain. CDR3 length: 24 residues. With 0 bases clipped from V and 1 base from J, the junction kept 27 bases outside the gene matches. The CDR3 nucleotides are TGTGCCAGCAGTTACTCGCACCAGTCCCTCAGGGATGGGCCGGGACAGGGACCCCAAGAGACCCAGTACTTC. Translated, it gives CASSYSHQSLRDGPGQGPQETQYF.

The chain carries TRBV19 and TRBJ1-2; D not certain. V lost 8 bases, J lost 0 bases, and 19 bases lay in between. CDR3 length equals 16 residues. The germline V gene encodes CDR1 LNHDA and CDR2 SQIVND (reference sequence). The CDR3 region is CASARMSGSSNYGYTF. The CDR3, as DNA: TGTGCCAGTGCGAGGATGAGCGGAAGCTCTAACTATGGCTACACCTTC. Full variable domain (rest looked up from reference TRBV19 and TRBJ1-2): DGGITQSPKYLFRKEGQNVTLSCEQNLNHDAMYWYRQDPGQGLRLIYYSQIVNDFQKGDIAEGYSVSREKKESFPLTVTSAQKNPTAFYLCASARMSGSSNYGYTFGSGTRLTVV.

The chain is built from TRBV23-1 and TRBJ1-1, with no clear D. TRBV23-1 is reported as an ORF; its role is uncertain. The CDR3 has 14 amino acids. V lost 2 bases and J lost 5, with 12 bases in between. The CDR3 here is CASSQGVPGTEAFF. The CDR3 DNA reads as TGCGCCAGCAGTCAAGGGGTCCCGGGGACTGAAGCTTTCTTT.

The chain joins TRBV28 to TRBJ1-2; 10 bases match TRBD1. V trimming: 7 bases; J trimming: 11 bases; junction bases outside the gene matches: 7. Germline-derived CDR1 and CDR2 are MDHEN and SYDVKM. This CDR3 is built from 12 residues. CDR3 sequence: CASKTGTGEYTF. The CDR3 DNA follows: TGTGCCAGCAAAACCGGGACAGGGGAATACACCTTC.